This entry lists 25 T cell receptor beta chains sequenced from one sample in a study of cytomegalovirus exposure and HLA in healthy donors. The primer mix had 60 Vbeta and 13 Jbeta primers. Assay: immunoSEQ multiplex PCR; the TCRdb copy retains only in-frame clones and omits some. The data show around 170,000 clones, with roughly 80% seen just once and more than 2% held by the top ten. Sequences were obtained from PBMCs. Every receptor here comes from a man aged 55 to 70 in good health and CMV-seronegative.

In its sample, this clone was seen once. The chain links TRBV30 to TRBJ1-1; D not certain. V was clipped by 1 base and J by 3 bases, with 6 bases between them. There are 12 residues in the CDR3. Germline V gene sequence: CDR1 GTSNPN, CDR2 SVGIG (reference sequence). The CDR3 is CAWSGSHTEAFF. CDR3 in DNA: TGTGCCTGGAGTGGGAGCCACACTGAAGCTTTCTTT.

The V call is TRBV6-1, the J call TRBJ1-5; D gene uncertain. With 4 bases removed from V and 3 bases from J, the gap between germline ends came to 13 bases. CDR1 and CDR2 from the germline V gene are MNHNS and SASEGT. The CDR3 sequence is 15 residues long. DNA of the CDR3: TGTGCCAGCAGTGCTCGACTGGAGGCCAATCAGCCCCAGCATTTT. Its translation is CASSARLEANQPQHF.

The rearrangement joins TRBV6-4 to TRBJ2-2; possibly TRBD2 for D (6 bases). This CDR3 contains 14 residues. With 6 bases removed from V and 6 bases from J, the gap between germline ends came to 14 bases. Germline CDR1 is MRHNA and CDR2 is SNTAGT. CDR3 protein: CASRVRESAGELFF. CDR3 nucleotide sequence: TGTGCCAGCAGAGTCCGGGAGTCCGCCGGGGAGCTGTTTTTT.

The chain carries TRBV9 and TRBJ1-1; D ambiguous. This CDR3 is built from 15 residues. Trimming left V 0 bases short and J 1 base short, with 10 bases between. Germline V gives CDR1 SGDLS, CDR2 YYNGEE. CDR3 in DNA: TGTGCCAGCAGCGTAGGAGCTGAAGCGAACACTGAAGCTTTCTTT. This sequence encodes CASSVGAEANTEAFF.

This clone was seen just once. Here the CDR3 DNA reads TGTGCCATCAGTGAGTCTGCGCGAAATAGTAATTCACCCCTCCACTTT. It specifies CAISESARNSNSPLHF. This chain connects TRBV10-3 to TRBJ1-6; D is uncertain. This CDR3 has 16 residues. Trimming removed 0 bases from V and 6 bases from J, with 12 bases in between. Germline V gene lookup returns CDR1 ENHRY and CDR2 SYGVKD.

This clone was found a few times. The chain has TRBV7-2 and TRBJ1-1; D not resolved. V lost 3 bases to trimming and J lost 1 base, with 6 bases between them. Germline CDR1 reads SGHTA; CDR2 reads FQGNSA. This CDR3 has 13 residues. The DNA of the CDR3 is TGTGCCAGCAGCTTTACAGAGAACACTGAAGCTTTCTTT. Its protein is CASSFTENTEAFF.

The chain links TRBV12-5 to TRBJ1-1, with 9 bases lining up with TRBD1. The CDR3 loop spans 19 amino acids. CDR1 is LGHNT, CDR2 FRNRAP, per germline. V dropped 0 bases and J dropped 2; count of bases not matched to a gene: 13. CDR3 sequence: CASGLVLLPGTGKNTEAFF. The CDR3 DNA follows: TGTGCTAGTGGTTTGGTTCTCCTTCCCGGGACAGGGAAAAACACTGAAGCTTTCTTT.

The rearrangement uses TRBV5-1 and TRBJ2-2; TRBD2 aligns across 10 bases. The CDR3 has 19 amino acids. V lost 0 bases to trimming and J lost 0 bases; unmatched junction nucleotides: 8. Germline V gives CDR1 SGHRS, CDR2 YFSETQ. CDR3 residues: CASSLARPAGGANTGELFF. DNA of the CDR3: TGCGCCAGCAGCTTGGCCAGGCCAGCGGGGGGGGCGAACACCGGGGAGCTGTTTTTT.

The V call is TRBV5-6, the J call TRBJ2-7, with 8 bases fitting TRBD1. The CDR3 extends over 14 amino acids. Germline V gene sequence: CDR1 SGHDT, CDR2 YYEEEE. The ends lost 4 bases at V and 3 bases at J; junction bases unmatched: 6. CDR3 residues: CASSRVDRDYEQYF. In DNA, the CDR3 is TGTGCCAGCAGCCGGGTGGACAGGGACTACGAGCAGTACTTC.

J is TRBJ1-1 and V is TRBV7-9; a weak D match, TRBD1 (5 bases). Germline CDR1 is SEHNR and CDR2 is FQNEAQ (reference sequence). There are 15 residues in the CDR3. V was shortened by 2 bases and J by 4 bases, with 14 bases between the two germline ends. CDR3 amino acids: CASSLPEAGITEAFF. The CDR3 DNA reads as TGTGCCAGCAGCTTACCCGAGGCAGGGATCACTGAAGCTTTCTTT.

This clone occurred a few times. This sequence joins TRBV30 and TRBJ2-7; TRBD2 aligns across 11 bases. This CDR3 has 16 amino acids. Germline V CDR1 and CDR2: GTSNPN, SVGIG (reference sequence). After removal of 2 bases from V and 5 bases from J, the junction contained 11 bases not matched to a gene. CDR3 nucleotide sequence: TGTGCCTGGAGTAAAAGCGTAGCGGGAGGGCCTCACGAGCAGTACTTC. Its translation is CAWSKSVAGGPHEQYF.

DNA for the CDR3: TGTGCCAGCAGCTTCACTGGGCCAGGCCTAACCTACAATGAGCAGTTCTTC. Translation: CASSFTGPGLTYNEQFF. The chain links TRBV7-8 to TRBJ2-1, with D hard to call. CDR3 size: 17 residues. The germline V and J ends were trimmed by 3 bases and 2 bases, with 17 bases remaining between them. The germline gives CDR1 SGHVS, CDR2 FQNEAQ.

The rearrangement uses TRBV15 and TRBJ2-3; possible D gene TRBD1, 7 bases. Between the trimmed V and J ends, which lost 3 bases and 3 bases, there was a span of 13 bases. The CDR3 sequence is 15 residues long. CDR1 is LNHNV, CDR2 YYDKDF, per germline (reference sequence). CDR3 sequence (DNA): TGTGCCACCAGCAGCCGACAGGGAGGAACAGATACGCAGTATTTT. Protein: CATSSRQGGTDTQYF.

As regards this clone: A read error may account for a junction end that differs from germline. This sequence joins TRBV7-3 and TRBJ2-1; 11 bases agree with TRBD2. Germline CDR1 is SGHTA and CDR2 is FQGTGA. The CDR3 length is 15 residues. The CDR3 here is CASSITSGSSSEQFF. As DNA, the CDR3 is TGTGCCAGCAGCATAACTAGCGGGAGTTCAAGTGAGCAGTTCTTC.

This clone occurred many times. The rearrangement joins TRBV7-6 to TRBJ2-1, with 10 bases identical to TRBD2. The CDR3 has 15 amino acids. Germline CDR1 and CDR2: SGHVS and FNYEAQ. V dropped 6 bases and J dropped 3; count of bases not matched to a gene: 5. Written as DNA, the CDR3 is TGTGCCAGCAGTCTAGCGGGAGCAAACTACAATGAGCAGTTCTTC. This translates into CASSLAGANYNEQFF. The full variable domain, with the rest looked up from reference TRBV7-6 and TRBJ2-1, is GAGVSQSPRYKVTKRGQDVALRCDPISGHVSLYWYRQALGQGPEFLTYFNYEAQQDKSGLPNDRFSAERPEGSISTLTIQRTEQRDSAMYRCASSLAGANYNEQFFGPGTRLTVL.

The rearrangement links TRBV5-6 to TRBJ1-2, with D possibly TRBD1 on 6 matching bases. Trimming pared 8 bases from V and 6 bases from J, leaving 23 bases between. The CDR3 sequence is 15 residues long. From germline, CDR1 is SGHDT and CDR2 YYEEEE. The CDR3: CASALWGRMINGYTF. In DNA form, the CDR3 reads TGTGCCAGTGCTCTATGGGGGCGGATGATCAATGGCTACACCTTC.

This CDR3 reads CASSGDLRTQYF. CDR3 DNA: TGTGCCAGCAGCGGTGACTTGCGTACGCAGTATTTT. The chain couples TRBV7-2 to TRBJ2-3, with no clear D. Trimming took off 5 bases at V and 8 bases at J, with 11 bases between the two ends. Germline loops: CDR1 SGHTA, CDR2 FQGNSA. This CDR3 spans 12 amino acids.

This clone was recorded only once. The V call is TRBV7-8, the J call TRBJ2-2; 8 bases agree with TRBD2. Germline V gene lookup returns CDR1 SGHVS and CDR2 FQNEAQ. The trim removed 4 bases at V and 5 bases at J, leaving 9 bases unmatched. The CDR3 is 16 residues long. The chain's CDR3 is CASSSYTSGLTGELFF. The CDR3 nucleotides read TGTGCCAGCAGCTCCTACACTAGCGGACTGACCGGGGAGCTGTTTTTT.

This clone was detected once. The gene calls are TRBV6-5 and TRBJ1-1; D may be TRBD1 (5 bases). The germline gives CDR1 MNHEY, CDR2 SVGAGI. The length of the CDR3 is 14 residues. V gave up 2 bases and J gave up 3 bases, with 10 bases separating them. The CDR3 spells CASSYTPGDTEAFF. CDR3 DNA: TGTGCCAGCAGTTACACCCCGGGGGACACTGAAGCTTTCTTT.

V is TRBV5-1 and J is TRBJ2-1; D possibly corresponds to TRBD2 (5 bases). Germline CDR1 SGHRS, CDR2 YFSETQ. The CDR3 loop spans 14 amino acids. Trimming shortened V by 0 bases and J by 7 bases, and 11 bases separated the two germline ends. DNA of the CDR3: TGCGCCAGCAGCTTGGTATCTACGGGGAATGAGCAGTTCTTC. It translates to CASSLVSTGNEQFF.

A note on this clone: The conserved phenylalanine or tryptophan normally closing the CDR3 is absent here, so this likely arose from a read error. In DNA, the CDR3 is TGCGCCAGCAGCCTTGGGGACAGGGGGTACTATGGCTACACCTCC. Translation gives CASSLGDRGYYGYTS. This chain links TRBV4-1 with TRBJ1-2; the match to TRBD1 covers 11 bases. The CDR3 extends over 15 amino acids. Trimming at V came to 4 bases and at J to 3 bases, leaving 4 bases not matched to a gene. Germline V gene data show CDR1 as MGHRA and CDR2 as YSYEKL.

V usage is TRBV28 and J usage is TRBJ1-2, with 9 bases lining up with TRBD1. The germline gives CDR1 MDHEN, CDR2 SYDVKM. V lost 6 bases and J lost 2; bases outside the gene matches: 1. This CDR3 spans 13 amino acids. CDR3 region: CASSGTGNYGYTF. DNA of the CDR3: TGTGCCAGCAGCGGGACAGGGAACTATGGCTACACCTTC.

The chain links TRBV5-1 to TRBJ2-3, with TRBD2 identical over 13 bases. The CDR3 runs 16 residues. Germline values: CDR1 SGHRS, CDR2 YFSETQ. Germline trimming cut 2 bases from V and 3 bases from J; bases unmatched to any gene: 3. The CDR3, as DNA: TGCGCCAGCAGCTTCACTAGCGGGGGGGGTACAGATACGCAGTATTTT. Its protein product is CASSFTSGGGTDTQYF.

This chain joins TRBV5-4 and TRBJ2-2, with 13 nucleotides matching TRBD2. This CDR3 contains 18 residues. The ends lost 2 bases at V and 6 bases at J; junction bases unmatched: 10. Germline loops: CDR1 SGHNT, CDR2 YYREEE (reference sequence). The CDR3 DNA follows: TGTGCCAGCAGCTTCGACGGACTAGCGGGAGAGAAGGCCGGGGAGCTGTTTTTT. Protein sequence: CASSFDGLAGEKAGELFF.

V and J are TRBV7-2 and TRBJ1-3; D unclear. There are 16 residues in the CDR3. V dropped 1 base and J dropped 0 bases, with 10 bases sitting between them. Germline loops: CDR1 SGHTA, CDR2 FQGNSA. CDR3 loop: CASSLVAQLSGNTIYF. The CDR3, as DNA: TGTGCCAGCAGCTTAGTCGCACAGCTCTCTGGAAACACCATATATTTT.